There are many counts of the clone carrying this T cell receptor beta chain. Its matching antigen is unknown. This entry is derived from a study of T cells in Graves' hyperthyroidism and ophthalmopathy. Study context: Peripheral blood samples were taken at initial diagnosis, prior to any treatment.

RNA transcripts served as the template for amplifying TCR beta CDR3 regions. During a first-round RT-PCR of the TCR CDR3, the HTBI primer set was used. TCRdb independently ran MiXCR on the multiplex PCR reads; one entry per CDR3 protein. Of about 250,000 distinct CDR3 sequences listed, 20% to 25% are singletons. General study points: Most clonotypes expanded in the thyroid (above 0.001) were also present in blood.

From under 12 ml of fresh peripheral blood, PBMCs were isolated. The germline V and J ends were trimmed by 2 bases and 0 bases, with 11 bases remaining between them. Germline lookup yields CDR1 LGHDT and CDR2 YNNKEL (reference sequence). The CDR3 totals 16 residues. The TCR sequence derives from a man between 25 and 39 years old with Graves' ophthalmopathy. Sequenced: blood. This chain uses TRBV3-1 with TRBJ2-4, with D possibly TRBD1 on 5 matching bases. CDR3 protein: CASSQRQILAKNIQYF. CDR3 DNA: TGTGCCAGCAGCCAAAGACAGATACTAGCCAAAAACATTCAGTACTTC.